A single sample is the source of the 20 T cell receptor beta chains below, sequenced in a study of cytomegalovirus exposure and HLA in healthy donors. The PCR used 60 Vbeta and 13 Jbeta primers. The protocol was immunoSEQ multiplex PCR, while the TCRdb copy is restricted to in-frame clones and leaves out a portion. The data show 150,000 to 200,000 clones, roughly four fifths seen once. Sequences were obtained from PBMCs. Every receptor here comes from a woman aged 18-35 years in good health and CMV-seropositive.

This clone was observed a few times. V is TRBV5-6 and J is TRBJ1-1; D is unresolved. The CDR3 has 17 amino acids. V dropped 2 bases and J dropped 0 bases, with 17 bases sitting between them. The V gene's germline CDR1 is SGHDT and CDR2 YYEEEE. The CDR3 reads CASSLRFSSTMNTEAFF. The CDR3 nucleotides are TGTGCCAGCAGCTTAAGGTTCTCCTCAACTATGAACACTGAAGCTTTCTTT.

The chain joins TRBV19 to TRBJ2-2, with D hard to call. Germline V gene lookup returns CDR1 LNHDA and CDR2 SQIVND (reference sequence). The CDR3 is 11 residues long. The V end was cut by 7 bases, the J end by 3 bases, with 3 bases between. The CDR3 protein is CASTYTGELFF. The CDR3 region has the DNA TGTGCCAGTACCTACACCGGGGAGCTGTTTTTT.

The rearrangement links TRBV9 to TRBJ2-1, with a tentative D call TRBD1 (6 bases). V was shortened by 0 bases and J by 5 bases, with 12 bases between the two germline ends. CDR1 is SGDLS, CDR2 YYNGEE, per germline. This CDR3 has 15 amino acids. Written as DNA, the CDR3 is TGTGCCAGCAGCGTAGGCCCCGACAGGAACAATGAGCAGTTCTTC. Translation gives CASSVGPDRNNEQFF.

This clone was detected once. A read error may produce the germline difference seen at one junction end. DNA for the CDR3: TGTGCCAGCAGCTTGGCATCCGGCGGGGGCTGCACCTTC. This codes for CASSLASGGGCTF. The chain combines TRBV5-6 with TRBJ1-2, with D maybe TRBD1 (6 bases). The CDR3 contains 13 residues. The germline V gene encodes CDR1 SGHDT and CDR2 YYEEEE.

The J gene is TRBJ1-5, the V gene TRBV7-9; 8 bases fit TRBD1. V lost 5 bases and J lost 1; bases outside the gene matches: 7. This CDR3 has 16 amino acids. From germline, CDR1 is SEHNR and CDR2 FQNEAQ (reference sequence). DNA for the CDR3: TGTGCCAGCAGCCATGGACAGGGTGGAAGCAATCAGCCCCAGCATTTT. This codes for CASSHGQGGSNQPQHF.

This rearrangement joins TRBV19 to TRBJ2-7; 7 bases fit TRBD2. CDR3 length: 16 amino acids. The germline V gene has CDR1 LNHDA and CDR2 SQIVND (reference sequence). J was trimmed by 6 bases and V by 6 bases; bases with no gene match: 17. The DNA for the CDR3 is TGTGCCAGTAGGAAAGGGAGGGACGGACGGAGCGGCGAGCAGTACTTC. This codes for CASRKGRDGRSGEQYF.

The V gene is TRBV19, the J gene TRBJ2-4; possibly TRBD2 for D (6 bases). This CDR3 contains 13 residues. Trimming stripped 6 bases from V and 5 bases from J, with 11 bases between. Germline-derived CDR1 and CDR2 are LNHDA and SQIVND (reference sequence). Here the CDR3 reads CASSRLVENIQYF. In DNA form, the CDR3 reads TGTGCCAGTAGCCGACTAGTGGAAAACATTCAGTACTTC. Full variable domain (rest looked up from reference TRBV19 and TRBJ2-4): DGGITQSPKYLFRKEGQNVTLSCEQNLNHDAMYWYRQDPGQGLRLIYYSQIVNDFQKGDIAEGYSVSREKKESFPLTVTSAQKNPTAFYLCASSRLVENIQYFGAGTRLSVL.

This rearrangement joins TRBV19 to TRBJ1-2, with D possibly being TRBD1 (5 bases). The CDR3 covers 13 residues. The V end lost 6 bases, the J end lost 7 bases, and 15 bases lay between the germline ends. Germline loops: CDR1 LNHDA, CDR2 SQIVND (reference sequence). The CDR3 bases are TGTGCCAGTAGCCCATATCGAACAGGTGGCTACACCTTC. Translation: CASSPYRTGGYTF.

The chain recombines TRBV14 with TRBJ1-6; 12 bases agree with TRBD1. V shed 3 bases and J 9 bases; nucleotides not matched to a gene: 6. In germline, CDR1 is SGHDN, CDR2 FVKESK. CDR3 length: 16 residues. The CDR3, as DNA: TGTGCCAGCAGCCAGGGACAGGGGGCGTTGGGTTCACCCCTCCACTTT. Translating it yields CASSQGQGALGSPLHF.

V usage is TRBV7-3 and J usage is TRBJ2-5; 10 bases fit TRBD2. The V gene's germline CDR1 is SGHTA and CDR2 FQGTGA. Losses at the gene ends were 5 bases for V and 5 bases for J; bases not matched to a gene: 11. CDR3 length equals 16 residues. The DNA of the CDR3 is TGTGCCAGCAGCCCCTCAGCGGGGGGGCCGAGGGAGACCCAGTACTTC. Encoded protein: CASSPSAGGPRETQYF.

This chain joins TRBV5-1 and TRBJ2-3; D remains unclear. Per germline, CDR1 SGHRS and CDR2 YFSETQ. The ends were cut back, 2 bases at V and 7 bases at J, with 14 bases in the middle. CDR3 length: 14 residues. CDR3 nucleotides: TGCGCCAGCAGCTTAAGTCTGACTGCCAATACGCAGTATTTT. It encodes CASSLSLTANTQYF.

The V and J genes are TRBV11-2 and TRBJ2-5; D gene ambiguous. Looked up from germline, CDR1 is SGHAT and CDR2 is FQNNGV. The CDR3 runs to 16 residues. Trimming removed 0 bases at V and 1 base at J, with 12 bases between. The CDR3 DNA follows: TGTGCCAGCAGCTTAGATAGGCTGGAGCGCCAAGAGACCCAGTACTTC. It yields the protein CASSLDRLERQETQYF. The full variable domain, with the rest looked up from reference TRBV11-2 and TRBJ2-5, is EAGVAQSPRYKIIEKRQSVAFWCNPISGHATLYWYQQILGQGPKLLIQFQNNGVVDDSQLPKDRFSAERLKGVDSTLKIQPAKLEDSAVYLCASSLDRLERQETQYFGPGTRLLVL.

V and J are TRBV29-1 and TRBJ2-3; the match to TRBD2 covers 10 bases. Germline CDR1 SQVTM, CDR2 ANQGSEA. V shed 7 bases, J shed 9 bases, and the junction held 16 bases outside the gene matches. The CDR3 length is 15 residues. The CDR3, as DNA: TGCAGCGCCCCGACCGGCCCTAGCGGGGGCATGACGCAGTATTTT. Its protein is CSAPTGPSGGMTQYF.

This chain joins TRBV4-1 and TRBJ1-4; tentatively, D is TRBD1 (6 bases). Trimming removed 1 base from V and 6 bases from J, with 9 bases in between. The V gene's germline CDR1 is MGHRA and CDR2 YSYEKL. The CDR3 has 14 amino acids. The CDR3 bases are TGCGCCAGCAGCCAAGGCAGGGGTGATGAAAAACTGTTTTTT. It yields the protein CASSQGRGDEKLFF.

This rearrangement joins TRBV2 to TRBJ2-2; D is undetermined. The V end lost 6 bases, the J end lost 2 bases, and 7 bases lay between the germline ends. The CDR3 is 13 residues long. Germline values: CDR1 SNHLY, CDR2 FYNNEI. The CDR3 DNA follows: TGTGCCAGCAGCCAGTCTAACACCGGGGAGCTGTTTTTT. This gives the protein CASSQSNTGELFF.

The genes are TRBV5-1 and TRBJ2-3; 7 bases line up with TRBD1. This CDR3 is built from 16 residues. The germline gives CDR1 SGHRS, CDR2 YFSETQ. Trimming at V came to 4 bases and at J to 5 bases, leaving 13 bases not matched to a gene. The CDR3 sequence is CASSPGTALGGDTQYF. In DNA form, the CDR3 reads TGCGCCAGCAGCCCAGGGACAGCCCTAGGGGGAGATACGCAGTATTTT.

The gene calls are TRBV19 and TRBJ2-5, with D perhaps TRBD2 (6 bases). The DNA end is a closer match to TRBJ2-7, so the J assignment may be wrong. In germline, CDR1 is LNHDA, CDR2 SQIVND (reference sequence). The CDR3 is made up of 16 amino acids. The CDR3 loop is CASSIGPGTFSYEQYF. The CDR3 DNA sequence: TGTGCCAGTAGTATAGGGCCAGGGACTTTCTCCTACGAGCAGTACTTC.

The CDR3 region is CASSQIWDRDGGYEQYF. CDR3 in DNA: TGCGCCAGCAGCCAAATTTGGGACAGGGACGGGGGCTACGAGCAGTACTTC. The chain is built from TRBV4-1 and TRBJ2-7, with 9 bases fitting TRBD1. This CDR3 has 17 amino acids. Germline V lookup: CDR1 MGHRA, CDR2 YSYEKL. V lost 2 bases to trimming and J lost 3 bases; unmatched junction nucleotides: 11.

This chain connects TRBV4-3 to TRBJ2-2, with unresolved D. The CDR3 has 16 residues. From germline, CDR1 is LGHNA and CDR2 YSLEER. Trimming stripped 1 base from V and 2 bases from J, with 11 bases between. CDR3 bases: TGCGCCAGCAGCCAAGTATGGCCTTTAAACACCGGGGAGCTGTTTTTT. Amino acids: CASSQVWPLNTGELFF.

This chain joins TRBV20-1 and TRBJ2-7; the match to TRBD1 covers 12 bases. This CDR3 contains 11 residues. The germline CDR1 and CDR2 sequences are DFQATT and SNEGSKA (reference sequence). The CDR3 reads CSPGQGASRYF. For the CDR3, the DNA is TGCAGCCCGGGACAGGGGGCGAGTCGGTACTTC.